Following are 11 T cell receptor beta chains from one sample sequenced in a study of T cell responses to AZD1222 COVID-19 vaccine. TCRdb's table, derived via immunoSEQ multiplex PCR, lists solely in-frame clones and lacks some. The sample holds around 120,000 clones, less than 90% seen once. Material: peripheral blood, obtained on day 0 of AZD1222 vaccination. The receptors come from an adult in good health.

The chain recombines TRBV2 with TRBJ2-4; TRBD2 might be the D (5 bases). CDR1 and CDR2 from the germline V gene are SNHLY and FYNNEI. The V gene lost 7 bases and the J gene lost 4 bases, with 14 bases spanning the gap. The CDR3 is 14 amino acids. This CDR3 reads CASTPGLRKNIQYF. The DNA for the CDR3 is TGTGCCAGCACCCCAGGACTGCGGAAAAACATTCAGTACTTC.

The chain employs TRBV7-9 and TRBJ1-1, with TRBD1 matching 7 bases. The ends lost 6 bases at V and 4 bases at J; junction bases unmatched: 11. The CDR3 totals 15 residues. CDR1 is SEHNR and CDR2 is FQNEAQ in the germline V gene (reference sequence). Here the CDR3 reads CASRYSQGVSTEAFF. The DNA of the CDR3 is TGTGCCAGCAGGTATTCCCAGGGGGTCTCCACTGAAGCTTTCTTT. Drawing the rest from reference TRBV7-9 and TRBJ1-1, the complete variable domain is DTGVSQNPRHKITKRGQNVTFRCDPISEHNRLYWYRQTLGQGPEFLTYFQNEAQLEKSRLLSDRFSAERPKGSFSTLEIQRTEQGDSAMYLCASRYSQGVSTEAFFGQGTRLTVV.

This chain links TRBV27 with TRBJ2-1; 11 nucleotides align to TRBD2. The CDR3 runs to 16 residues. The J segment lost 7 bases and the V segment lost 5 bases, leaving 10 bases of the junction unmatched. Germline-derived CDR1 and CDR2 are MNHEY and SMNVEV (reference sequence). The CDR3 loop is CASSRIAGGPGNEQFF. The CDR3, as DNA: TGTGCCAGCAGTCGGATAGCGGGAGGGCCGGGGAATGAGCAGTTCTTC.

The chain carries TRBV7-8 and TRBJ1-2; D is perhaps TRBD1 (6 bases). The V end was cut by 5 bases, the J end by 9 bases, with 16 bases between. The V gene's germline CDR1 is SGHVS and CDR2 FQNEAQ. The CDR3 length is 13 residues. The CDR3 loop is CASSEEHRDRYTF. CDR3 sequence (DNA): TGTGCCAGCAGCGAAGAGCACAGGGATCGCTACACCTTC.

The V call is TRBV3-1 (or the pseudogene TRBV3-2), the J call TRBJ1-2, with D unclear. This CDR3 is 13 amino acids long. Germline-derived CDR1 and CDR2 are LGHDT and YNNKEL (reference sequence). The V gene lost 2 bases and the J gene lost 6 bases, with 10 bases spanning the gap. The CDR3 loop is CASSQPGRNGYTF. In DNA form, the CDR3 reads TGTGCCAGCAGCCAACCAGGTCGGAATGGCTACACCTTC.

This clone is a singleton in its sample. The rearrangement links TRBV28 to TRBJ2-7; tentatively, D is TRBD1 or TRBD2 (7 bases each). The CDR3 is 16 amino acids. V dropped 6 bases and J dropped 0 bases, with 18 bases sitting between them. The V gene's germline CDR1 is MDHEN and CDR2 SYDVKM. CDR3 in amino acids: CASSQAGGGFSYEQYF. The CDR3 region has the DNA TGTGCCAGCAGCCAGGCAGGGGGGGGTTTCTCCTACGAGCAGTACTTC.

The chain has TRBV28 and TRBJ1-5; 7 positions agree with TRBD1. Trimming took 5 bases from V and 6 from J; bases not matched to a gene: 10. The CDR3 covers 15 residues. Germline assignment: CDR1 MDHEN and CDR2 SYDVKM. DNA of the CDR3: TGTGCCAGCAGTGCGGCGGAGGGGGCAGGTCAGCCCCAGCATTTT. Amino acids: CASSAAEGAGQPQHF.

This clone has only a few counts. The chain's CDR3 is CASRDRGPGQPQHF. As DNA, the CDR3 is TGTGCCAGCAGGGACAGGGGGCCCGGACAGCCCCAGCATTTT. The chain combines TRBV6-5 with TRBJ1-5; 11 bases line up with TRBD1. The CDR3 is 14 residues long. CDR1 is MNHEY, CDR2 SVGAGI, per germline. The V gene end was trimmed by 6 bases and the J gene end by 7 bases; junction bases not matched to a gene: 5.

The rearrangement uses TRBV4-2 and TRBJ2-4; weak D call: TRBD2 (6 bases). Trimming removed 2 bases from V and 0 bases from J, with 11 bases in between. The CDR3 is made up of 16 amino acids. CDR1 LGHNA and CDR2 YNFKEQ come from the germline V gene. In nucleotides, the CDR3 is TGTGCCAGCAGCCAACTGGGGACTCTAGCCAAAAACATTCAGTACTTC. Translation: CASSQLGTLAKNIQYF.

The DNA of the CDR3 is TGCGCCAGCAGCCTCTGGACGGGGTACGAGCAGTACTTC. It translates to CASSLWTGYEQYF. The J gene is TRBJ2-7, the V gene TRBV5-1; TRBD2 is a possible D gene (5 bases). The CDR3 is made up of 13 amino acids. Per the germline V gene, CDR1 is SGHRS and CDR2 is YFSETQ. V was clipped by 4 bases and J by 4 bases, with 12 bases between them.

This chain connects TRBV6-5 to TRBJ1-3; no clear D. The CDR3 extends over 14 amino acids. V was trimmed by 8 bases and J by 8 bases, leaving 19 bases between them. Per germline, CDR1 MNHEY and CDR2 SVGAGI. CDR3 DNA sequence: TGTGCCAGCCTTAACCGGAGTACCCGGGACACCATATATTTT. Translating gives CASLNRSTRDTIYF.